The source of this T cell receptor beta chain is a study of blood T cell repertoires in COVID-19. Study in general: Samples representing acute and convalescent COVID-19 were sourced from the United States, Italy and Spain.

This table comes from immunoSEQ multiplex PCR, and its TCRdb copy is limited to in-frame clones, with some not included. The sample carries 80,000 to 100,000 clones, 75% to 90% recorded once. Sequenced material: peripheral blood. The clonotype was recovered from a woman of 80 years or more with active or convalescent COVID-19.

CDR3 protein: CASSQSGVVEKLFF. The CDR3 region has the DNA TGTGCCAGCAGTCAGTCCGGGGTTGTTGAAAAACTGTTTTTT. The gene calls are TRBV5-4 and TRBJ1-4, with D hard to call. This CDR3 contains 14 residues. Per the germline V gene, CDR1 is SGHNT and CDR2 is YYREEE (reference sequence). The V gene lost 5 bases and the J gene lost 7 bases, with 15 bases spanning the gap.